These 9 T cell receptor beta chains came from one sample sequenced in a study of T cell repertoires in cytomegalovirus infection. The antigens these receptors bind are not known. Using its own MiXCR run on the reads, TCRdb lists one record per CDR3 protein. The table records approximately 260,000 distinct CDR3 sequences, about 20% of them present only once. Sequencing used cultured PBMCs, obtained from culture after CMV antigen stimulation. The receptor source for this set is a human donor in good health (CMV status not recorded). Some clones in this sample may be carry-over from other donors' samples.

CDR3 bases: TGTGCCAGCAGCGTACAACACGTCGAGACCCAGTACTTC. This encodes CASSVQHVETQYF. The chain combines TRBV5-4 with TRBJ2-5; D is unresolved. Germline V gives CDR1 SGHNT, CDR2 YYREEE (reference sequence). CDR3 length: 13 residues. Between the trimmed V and J ends, which lost 4 bases and 5 bases, there was a span of 12 bases.

V gene TRBV28 combines with J gene TRBJ2-1; 14 bases are a match to TRBD2. CDR1 and CDR2 from the germline V gene are MDHEN and SYDVKM. The CDR3 loop spans 15 amino acids. V shed 4 bases and J 14 bases; nucleotides not matched to a gene: 10. The CDR3 is CASSSSLGLAGEKFF. CDR3 sequence (DNA): TGTGCCAGCAGTTCCTCCTTGGGACTAGCGGGAGAGAAGTTCTTC.

This clonotype appeared many times. The CDR3 DNA reads as TGTGCCAGCAGCCAAGATTCGTGGGAGGGGATCACAGATACGCAGTATTTT. This encodes CASSQDSWEGITDTQYF. This chain links TRBV14 with TRBJ2-3, with TRBD2 identical over 7 bases. CDR3 length: 17 amino acids. The V gene's germline CDR1 is SGHDN and CDR2 FVKESK. V dropped 0 bases and J dropped 2; count of bases not matched to a gene: 8.

This clonotype has more than one count but fewer than ten. The chain couples TRBV12-3 or TRBV12-4 to TRBJ2-5; unclear D gene. V was shortened by 5 bases and J by 5 bases, with 18 bases between the two germline ends. CDR3 length: 15 residues. The CDR3 sequence: CASSPWSSIRETQYF. CDR3 nucleotides: TGTGCCAGCAGTCCGTGGAGCTCTATCAGGGAGACCCAGTACTTC.

This chain joins TRBV28 and TRBJ1-5; 7 bases are a match to TRBD1. Per the germline V gene, CDR1 is MDHEN and CDR2 is SYDVKM. J was trimmed by 7 bases and V by 7 bases; bases with no gene match: 10. The CDR3 sequence is 14 residues long. CDR3 sequence reads: CASKLQGSTQPQHF. The CDR3 DNA follows: TGTGCCAGCAAGCTACAGGGGTCAACCCAGCCCCAGCATTTT. Together with reference TRBV28 and TRBJ1-5, the CDR3 gives the full variable domain: DVKVTQSSRYLVKRTGEKVFLECVQDMDHENMFWYRQDPGLGLRLIYFSYDVKMKEKGDIPEGYSVSREKKERFSLILESASTNQTSMYLCASKLQGSTQPQHFGDGTRLSIL.

V gene TRBV29-1 combines with J gene TRBJ2-1, with TRBD2 identical over 7 bases. V shed 3 bases and J 4 bases; nucleotides not matched to a gene: 9. The germline V gene encodes CDR1 SQVTM and CDR2 ANQGSEA. This CDR3 is built from 15 residues. CDR3 coding DNA: TGCAGCGTTGACGAAAAGACTAGCCCATACAATGAGCAGTTCTTC. Its translation is CSVDEKTSPYNEQFF.

The genes are TRBV6-5 and TRBJ1-1, with 11 bases lining up with TRBD1. The CDR3 sequence is 14 residues long. The germline V gene encodes CDR1 MNHEY and CDR2 SVGAGI. The V segment lost 5 bases and the J segment 4 bases; nucleotides outside the gene matches: 3. The CDR3 region has the DNA TGTGCCAGCAGTCCCGGGACAGGGGGCACTGAAGCTTTCTTT. Encoded protein: CASSPGTGGTEAFF.

This clonotype appeared a few times. This sequence joins TRBV6-2 or TRBV6-3 and TRBJ2-3; 9 bases map to TRBD2. Germline trimming cut 7 bases from V and 6 bases from J; bases unmatched to any gene: 17. This CDR3 comprises 17 residues. In germline, CDR1 is MNHEY, CDR2 SVGEGT. Here the CDR3 reads CASKAPRLAGRTDTQYF. The CDR3 DNA follows: TGTGCCAGCAAAGCCCCACGGCTAGCGGGGAGGACTGATACGCAGTATTTT.

The V gene is TRBV28, the J gene TRBJ2-2; 9 bases agree with TRBD1. J lost 4 bases, V lost 6 bases, and 9 bases had no gene match. The CDR3 is made up of 16 amino acids. The V gene's germline CDR1 is MDHEN and CDR2 SYDVKM. CDR3 sequence (DNA): TGTGCCAGCAGGGACGCGGGACAGGGCGTCACCGGGGAGCTGTTTTTT. Its translation is CASRDAGQGVTGELFF.